Below, one T cell receptor (beta chain) is given with its context. Its antigen is still unknown. Looked up from germline, CDR1 is GTSNPN and CDR2 is SVGIG (reference sequence). The CDR3 consists of 13 residues. The ends were cut back, 2 bases at V and 0 bases at J, with 8 bases in the middle. These data belong to a study of response to subunit inactivated influenza vaccine. TCRdb ran MiXCR on the RT-PCR reads and lists one entry per CDR3 protein. Here the sample spans about 700,000 distinct CDR3 sequences, less than 20% being singletons. Study results and caveats: The authors put forward the suggestion that each seasonal influenza vaccination may bring in only a limited number of new T cells.

The sequencing here drew on PBMCs from blood, taken 11 to 12 days after vaccination. The TCR was taken from a man aged 45-65 years who received an inactivated influenza vaccine. The chain has TRBV30 and TRBJ2-7; D is uncertain. The CDR3 loop is CAWSPVSSYEQYF. The CDR3 coding sequence is TGTGCCTGGAGTCCTGTTAGCTCCTACGAGCAGTACTTC.